This T cell receptor (beta chain) was recorded in a study of cytomegalovirus exposure and HLA in healthy donors. Overall study results and limits: A later analysis reported that several of the most significant clusters appeared to be linked to common viral pathogens, among them Epstein-Barr virus.

Points on this clone: Antigen specificity is unknown.

Germline trimming cut 5 bases from V and 3 bases from J; bases unmatched to any gene: 9. From germline, CDR1 is PRHDT and CDR2 FYEKMQ (reference sequence). The CDR3 runs 15 residues. PCR used 60 Vbeta primers and 13 Jbeta primers. Sequenced by immunoSEQ multiplex PCR; TCRdb stores in-frame clones only, minus some. This sample has 130,000 or so clones, with roughly two thirds found just once. The V call is TRBV13, the J call TRBJ2-7; 8 bases fit TRBD1. The sequence came from a male donor in good health and CMV-seronegative. The specimen was PBMCs. CDR3 DNA sequence: TGTGCCAGCAGCCCTGGGACAGGACTAAACTACGAGCAGTACTTC. Its protein is CASSPGTGLNYEQYF.